This TCR beta chain was captured in a study of glioma-infiltrating T cells after dendritic cell vaccination. Study summary: Autologous tumor lysate was loaded overnight onto monocyte-derived dendritic cells grown approximately seven days with IL-4 and GM-CSF. Notes on the study in general: Only a small number of patients had complete blood and tumor samples.

This clone was found a few times. Antigen unknown. The time point denotes: after dendritic cell vaccination, including at tumor progression/relapse. Fresh-frozen tumor tissue and more than two years of survival data were available for all. Before vaccination, two weeks after the third vaccination, and at progression, PBMC were collected. The germline gives CDR1 SGHAT, CDR2 FQDESV (reference sequence). Trimming took off 4 bases at V and 3 bases at J, with 5 bases between the two ends. The CDR3 consists of 12 residues. Only in-frame clones appear in the TCRdb table, and some are missing; sequencing was by immunoSEQ multiplex PCR. The sample contains tens of thousands of clones, roughly nine tenths of which appear only once.

The rearrangement uses TRBV11-1 and TRBJ2-3; D is unclear. Sequences were derived from blood, sampled after dendritic cell vaccination. The receptor comes from a human donor with glioblastoma. The DNA of the CDR3 is TGTGCCAGCAGCTCCCAGACAGATACGCAGTATTTT. Amino acids: CASSSQTDTQYF.